The 17 T cell receptor beta chains below come from one sample, sequenced in a study of blood T cell repertoires in COVID-19 (dated by TCRdb to the early 2020s). Library preparation used the immunoSEQ multiplex PCR assay. The table comes from immuneACCESS by way of TCRdb, which keeps in-frame sequences with V and J called. Part of the clones is missing from these tables; in studies checked, under half for an unresolved V gene and the rest for unknown reasons. Present in this sample are under 200,000 clones, 86% of which were seen just once. The ten most abundant clones make up around 6% of the sample. The sequencing input was PBMCs or T cells enriched from blood (not recorded which). The receptors come from a man aged 35 to 55 with acute COVID-19.

This clone was seen once. The chain recombines TRBV29-1 with TRBJ1-2; 7 nucleotides align to TRBD1. The junction had 2 bases not matched to a gene; V was cut back by 5 bases and J by 2 bases. CDR1 and CDR2 from the germline V gene are SQVTM and ANQGSEA. The CDR3 sequence is 12 residues long. The CDR3 DNA follows: TGCAGCGTTCCGGGACAGAACTATGGCTACACCTTC. Encoded protein: CSVPGQNYGYTF. The whole variable domain, remainder taken from reference TRBV29-1 and TRBJ1-2, is SAVISQKPSRDICQRGTSLTIQCQVDSQVTMMFWYRQQPGQSLTLIATANQGSEATYESGFVIDKFPISRPNLTFSTLTVSNMSPEDSSIYLCSVPGQNYGYTFGSGTRLTVV.

This clone was observed a single time. The chain couples TRBV28 to TRBJ1-1; 10 positions agree with TRBD1. Germline-derived CDR1 and CDR2 are MDHEN and SYDVKM. The CDR3 length is 14 residues. J was trimmed by 6 bases and V by 7 bases; bases with no gene match: 8. Here the CDR3 DNA reads TGTGCCAGCACCACCGGGACAGGGGATCCTGAAGCTTTCTTT. Its translation is CASTTGTGDPEAFF.

Points on this clone: At one end the junction does not follow the germline gene, possibly because of a read error. The chain employs TRBV27 and TRBJ1-1; weak D call: TRBD1 (5 bases). CDR3 size: 12 residues. The germline V gene has CDR1 MNHEY and CDR2 SMNVEV (reference sequence). The CDR3 DNA sequence: TGTGCCAGCAGTATGGAGGGGAATGTCTATCTTTTT. It encodes CASSMEGNVYLF.

V usage is TRBV19 and J usage is TRBJ1-2; no firm D call. Trimming left V 6 bases short and J 8 bases short, with 25 bases between. The CDR3 runs 16 residues. Germline assignment: CDR1 LNHDA and CDR2 SQIVND (reference sequence). This chain's CDR3 is CASRTISGGQSHGYTF. CDR3 bases: TGTGCCAGTAGAACGATATCAGGTGGTCAGTCTCACGGCTACACCTTC.

The genes are TRBV4-3 and TRBJ2-5; 7 bases are a match to TRBD1. CDR3 length: 16 residues. The V segment lost 0 bases and the J segment 2 bases; nucleotides outside the gene matches: 6. Germline-derived CDR1 and CDR2 are LGHNA and YSLEER. The CDR3 loop is CASSQDFEGQQETQYF. For the CDR3, the DNA is TGCGCCAGCAGCCAAGATTTCGAGGGACAGCAAGAGACCCAGTACTTC.

This sequence joins TRBV19 and TRBJ1-1; TRBD1 agrees at 7 bases. Per germline, CDR1 LNHDA and CDR2 SQIVND (reference sequence). The CDR3 spans 11 residues. V lost 7 bases and J lost 6; bases outside the gene matches: 2. The CDR3 loop reads CASNRGPEAFF. CDR3 coding DNA: TGTGCCAGTAACAGGGGCCCTGAAGCTTTCTTT. Drawing the rest from reference TRBV19 and TRBJ1-1, the complete variable domain is DGGITQSPKYLFRKEGQNVTLSCEQNLNHDAMYWYRQDPGQGLRLIYYSQIVNDFQKGDIAEGYSVSREKKESFPLTVTSAQKNPTAFYLCASNRGPEAFFGQGTRLTVV.

This clone was seen only once. The V and J genes are TRBV27 and TRBJ1-3; D is possibly TRBD1 (6 bases). Germline assignment: CDR1 MNHEY and CDR2 SMNVEV (reference sequence). The CDR3 sequence is 15 residues long. Trimming stripped 6 bases from V and 2 bases from J, with 14 bases between. CDR3 in DNA: TGTGCCAGCAGATTACAGGGTTTTGCTGGAAACACCATATATTTT. Residues: CASRLQGFAGNTIYF.

The chain joins TRBV4-3 to TRBJ2-1; 13 bases are a match to TRBD2. Germline trimming cut 4 bases from V and 7 bases from J; bases unmatched to any gene: 4. This CDR3 region has 15 residues. Per the germline V gene, CDR1 is LGHNA and CDR2 is YSLEER. The CDR3, as DNA: TGCGCCAGCAGCCCTACTAGCGGGAGGGCGAATGAGCAGTTCTTC. Its translation is CASSPTSGRANEQFF.

The chain combines TRBV4-1 with TRBJ2-5, with 10 bases that match TRBD2. CDR3 length: 18 residues. Germline loops: CDR1 MGHRA, CDR2 YSYEKL. V gave up 0 bases and J gave up 5 bases; unmatched junction bases: 12. CDR3 bases: TGCGCCAGCAGCCAAGATCCGTGGGGCCTAGCGGGAGCCGAGACCCAGTACTTC. Translated: CASSQDPWGLAGAETQYF.

This chain uses TRBV29-1 with TRBJ1-2; 10 bases are shared with TRBD1. Looked up from germline, CDR1 is SQVTM and CDR2 is ANQGSEA. The CDR3 runs 12 residues. Losses at the gene ends were 4 bases for V and 4 bases for J; bases not matched to a gene: 0. CDR3 in amino acids: CSVGTGGYGYTF. CDR3 DNA sequence: TGCAGCGTTGGGACAGGGGGCTATGGCTACACCTTC.

This clone was detected once. The rearrangement uses TRBV24-1 and TRBJ2-7; perhaps TRBD1 as D (5 bases). The germline gives CDR1 KGHDR, CDR2 SFDVKD. V was shortened by 3 bases and J by 2 bases, with 10 bases between the two germline ends. The CDR3 consists of 14 residues. In DNA form, the CDR3 reads TGTGCCACCAGTGATCGAGACAGAGCCTACGAGCAGTACTTC. Translating it yields CATSDRDRAYEQYF.

The V gene is TRBV24-1, the J gene TRBJ1-5; 9 bases are a match to TRBD1. Germline V gives CDR1 KGHDR, CDR2 SFDVKD. The CDR3 has 16 amino acids. V gave up 3 bases and J gave up 5 bases; unmatched junction bases: 7. Written as DNA, the CDR3 is TGTGCCACCAGTGATCCGTCCCGGGACAGGGATCAGCCCCAGCATTTT. Translation: CATSDPSRDRDQPQHF.

The chain links TRBV7-6 to TRBJ2-3; TRBD2 is a possible D gene (6 bases). The germline CDR1 and CDR2 sequences are SGHVS and FNYEAQ. CDR3 size: 14 residues. V shed 2 bases and J shed 0 bases, with 6 bases lying between them. CDR3 DNA sequence: TGTGCCAGCAGCTTAAGCGGGAGCACAGATACGCAGTATTTT. It is translated as CASSLSGSTDTQYF. The full variable domain, with the rest looked up from reference TRBV7-6 and TRBJ2-3, is GAGVSQSPRYKVTKRGQDVALRCDPISGHVSLYWYRQALGQGPEFLTYFNYEAQQDKSGLPNDRFSAERPEGSISTLTIQRTEQRDSAMYRCASSLSGSTDTQYFGPGTRLTVL.

This chain joins TRBV11-1 and TRBJ2-1, with no clear D. This CDR3 is built from 15 residues. Trimming stripped 1 base from V and 1 base from J, with 8 bases between. CDR1 is SGHAT and CDR2 is FQDESV in the germline V gene (reference sequence). In DNA form, the CDR3 reads TGTGCCAGCAGCTTAGGGCAAAATTCCTACAATGAGCAGTTCTTC. It translates to CASSLGQNSYNEQFF.

DNA for the CDR3: TGTGCCAGCCAAAGTCTAGCGGGAGAAGCCCAGTACTTC. Translation: CASQSLAGEAQYF. The genes are TRBV28 and TRBJ2-5; 10 nucleotides align to TRBD2. The CDR3 extends over 13 amino acids. In germline, CDR1 is MDHEN, CDR2 SYDVKM. The junction had 9 bases not matched to a gene; V was cut back by 8 bases and J by 9 bases.

CDR3 in amino acids: CASKAAAESYEQYF. The CDR3 region has the DNA TGCGCCAGCAAAGCGGCAGCCGAGTCCTACGAGCAGTACTTC. The chain carries TRBV10-1 and TRBJ2-7; D possibly corresponds to TRBD2 (5 bases). This CDR3 has 14 residues. The germline V gene has CDR1 WNHNN and CDR2 SYGVQD (reference sequence). Trimming pared 7 bases from V and 1 base from J, leaving 14 bases between.

The V gene is TRBV7-3, the J gene TRBJ2-1; 8 bases agree with TRBD2. The CDR3 sequence is 15 residues long. The trim removed 5 bases at V and 6 bases at J, leaving 9 bases unmatched. The germline V gene has CDR1 SGHTA and CDR2 FQGTGA. The CDR3 region is CASSREGYGANEQFF. DNA of the CDR3: TGTGCCAGCAGCCGGGAGGGCTACGGGGCCAATGAGCAGTTCTTC. Complete variable domain (other parts from reference TRBV7-3 and TRBJ2-1): GAGVSQTPSNKVTEKGKYVELRCDPISGHTALYWYRQSLGQGPEFLIYFQGTGAADDSGLPNDRFFAVRPEGSVSTLKIQRTERGDSAVYLCASSREGYGANEQFFGPGTRLTVL.